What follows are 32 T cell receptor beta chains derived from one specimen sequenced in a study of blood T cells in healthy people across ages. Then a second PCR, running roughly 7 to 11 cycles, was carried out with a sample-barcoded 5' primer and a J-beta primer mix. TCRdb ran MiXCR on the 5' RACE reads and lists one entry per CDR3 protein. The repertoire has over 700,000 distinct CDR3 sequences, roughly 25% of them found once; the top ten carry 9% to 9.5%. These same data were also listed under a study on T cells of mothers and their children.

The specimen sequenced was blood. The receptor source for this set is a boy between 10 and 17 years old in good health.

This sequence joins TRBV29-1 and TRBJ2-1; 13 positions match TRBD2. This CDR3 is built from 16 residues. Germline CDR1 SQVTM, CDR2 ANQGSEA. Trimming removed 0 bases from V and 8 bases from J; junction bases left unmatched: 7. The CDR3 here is CSVEEKGLAGVDEQFF. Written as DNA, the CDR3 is TGCAGCGTTGAAGAAAAAGGACTAGCGGGAGTGGATGAGCAGTTCTTC.

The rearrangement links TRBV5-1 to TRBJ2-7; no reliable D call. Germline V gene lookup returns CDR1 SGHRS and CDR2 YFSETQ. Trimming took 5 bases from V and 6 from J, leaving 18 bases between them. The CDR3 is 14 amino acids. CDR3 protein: CASSNDGRQIEQYF. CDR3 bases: TGCGCCAGCAGTAATGACGGAAGGCAGATCGAGCAGTACTTC.

This chain's CDR3 is CASSPHSQETQYF. Written as DNA, the CDR3 is TGTGCCAGCAGCCCCCACAGCCAAGAGACCCAGTACTTC. This chain uses TRBV7-6 with TRBJ2-5; D gene uncertain. Trimming left V 5 bases short and J 1 base short, with 8 bases between. Germline V lookup: CDR1 SGHVS, CDR2 FNYEAQ. The CDR3 spans 13 residues.

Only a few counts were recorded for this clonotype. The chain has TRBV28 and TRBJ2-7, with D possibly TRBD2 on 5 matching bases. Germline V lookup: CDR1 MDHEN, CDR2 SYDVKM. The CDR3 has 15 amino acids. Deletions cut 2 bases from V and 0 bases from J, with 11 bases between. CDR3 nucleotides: TGTGCCAGCAGTTTAGGCGGGCTCCGCTCCTACGAGCAGTACTTC. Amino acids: CASSLGGLRSYEQYF.

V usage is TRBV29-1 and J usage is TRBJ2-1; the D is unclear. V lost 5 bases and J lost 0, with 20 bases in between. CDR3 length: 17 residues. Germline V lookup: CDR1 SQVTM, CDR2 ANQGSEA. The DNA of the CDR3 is TGCAGCGTTTTAGAGCGCCTCCGGTCCCGCTCCTACAATGAGCAGTTCTTC. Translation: CSVLERLRSRSYNEQFF.

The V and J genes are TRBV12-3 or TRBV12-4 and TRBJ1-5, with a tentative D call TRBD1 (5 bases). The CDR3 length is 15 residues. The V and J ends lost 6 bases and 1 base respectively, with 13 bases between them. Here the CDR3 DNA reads TGTGCCAGCAGGCCCCACCGGGACAGCAATCAGCCCCAGCATTTT. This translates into CASRPHRDSNQPQHF.

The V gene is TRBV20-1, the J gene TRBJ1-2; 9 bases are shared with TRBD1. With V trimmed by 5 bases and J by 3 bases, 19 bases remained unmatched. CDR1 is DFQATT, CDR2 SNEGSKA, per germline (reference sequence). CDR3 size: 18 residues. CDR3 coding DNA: TGCAGTGCTTCTCATCCGACAGGGGGACTCATTAGCGACTATGGCTACACCTTC. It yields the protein CSASHPTGGLISDYGYTF.

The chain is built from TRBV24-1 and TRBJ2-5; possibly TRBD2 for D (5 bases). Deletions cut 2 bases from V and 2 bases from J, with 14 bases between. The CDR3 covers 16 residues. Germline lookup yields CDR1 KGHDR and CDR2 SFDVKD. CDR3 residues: CATSDYSDTRQETQYF. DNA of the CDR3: TGTGCCACCAGTGATTATTCCGATACTAGGCAAGAGACCCAGTACTTC.

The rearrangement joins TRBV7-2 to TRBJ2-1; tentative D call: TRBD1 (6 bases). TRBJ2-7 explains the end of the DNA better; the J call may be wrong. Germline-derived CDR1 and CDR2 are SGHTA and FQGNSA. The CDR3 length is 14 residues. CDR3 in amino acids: CASSPIQGSYEQYF. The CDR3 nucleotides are TGTGCCAGCAGCCCTATACAGGGCTCCTACGAGCAGTACTTC.

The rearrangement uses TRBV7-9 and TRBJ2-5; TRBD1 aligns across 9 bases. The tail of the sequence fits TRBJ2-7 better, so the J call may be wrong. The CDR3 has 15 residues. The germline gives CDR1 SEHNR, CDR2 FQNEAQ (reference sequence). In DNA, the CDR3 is TGTGCCAGCAGCGCCCCCGGGACAGGGTACAACGAGCAGTACTTC. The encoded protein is CASSAPGTGYNEQYF.

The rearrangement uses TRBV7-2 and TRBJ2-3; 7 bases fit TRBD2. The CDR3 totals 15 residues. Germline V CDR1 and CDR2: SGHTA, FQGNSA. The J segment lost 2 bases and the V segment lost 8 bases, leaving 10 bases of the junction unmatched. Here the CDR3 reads CASVKREGPTDTQYF. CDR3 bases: TGTGCCAGCGTCAAGAGGGAGGGGCCCACAGATACGCAGTATTTT.

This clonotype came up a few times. The CDR3 nucleotides are TGTGCCAGCAGTGAAGGGGGTAATGAAAAACTGTTTTTT. It encodes CASSEGGNEKLFF. The chain uses TRBV28 and TRBJ1-4; perhaps TRBD1 as D (6 bases). The V end lost 5 bases, the J end lost 4 bases, and 8 bases lay between the germline ends. This CDR3 contains 13 residues. The V gene's germline CDR1 is MDHEN and CDR2 SYDVKM.

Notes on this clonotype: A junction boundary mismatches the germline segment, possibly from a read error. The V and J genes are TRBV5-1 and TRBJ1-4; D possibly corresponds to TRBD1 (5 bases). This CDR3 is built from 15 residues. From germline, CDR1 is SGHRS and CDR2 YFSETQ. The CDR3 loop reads CASSLAGRINEKLFF. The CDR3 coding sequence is TGCGCCAGCAGTTTGGCGGGGCGGATTAATGAAAAACTGTTTTTT.

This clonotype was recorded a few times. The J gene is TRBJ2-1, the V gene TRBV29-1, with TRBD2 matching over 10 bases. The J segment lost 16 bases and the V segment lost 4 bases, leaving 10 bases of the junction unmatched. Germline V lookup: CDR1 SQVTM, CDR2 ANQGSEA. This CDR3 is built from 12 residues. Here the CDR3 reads CSVVGLAGDNFF. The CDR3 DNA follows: TGCAGCGTTGTCGGGCTAGCGGGGGACAATTTCTTC.

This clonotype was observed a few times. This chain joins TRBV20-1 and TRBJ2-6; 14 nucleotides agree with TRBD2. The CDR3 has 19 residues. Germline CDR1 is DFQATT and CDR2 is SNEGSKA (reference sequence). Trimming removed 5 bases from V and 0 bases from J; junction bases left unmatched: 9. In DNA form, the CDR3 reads TGCAGTGCTTTTCCGGGACTAGCGGGAGATTCCTCTGGGGCCAACGTCCTGACTTTC. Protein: CSAFPGLAGDSSGANVLTF.

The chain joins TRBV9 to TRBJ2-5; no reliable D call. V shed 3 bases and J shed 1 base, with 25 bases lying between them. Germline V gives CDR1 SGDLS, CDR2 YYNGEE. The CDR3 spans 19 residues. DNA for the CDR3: TGTGCCAGCAGCGCACCACCAGATCCGGATCCGGATTCCCAAGAGACCCAGTACTTC. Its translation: CASSAPPDPDPDSQETQYF.

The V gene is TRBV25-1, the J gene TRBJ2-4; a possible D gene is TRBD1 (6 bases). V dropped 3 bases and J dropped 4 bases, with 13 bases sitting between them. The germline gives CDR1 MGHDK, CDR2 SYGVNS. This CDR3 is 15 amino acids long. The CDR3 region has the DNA TGTGCCAGCAGTGATACTAGGGACATAAAAAACATTCAGTACTTC. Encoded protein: CASSDTRDIKNIQYF.

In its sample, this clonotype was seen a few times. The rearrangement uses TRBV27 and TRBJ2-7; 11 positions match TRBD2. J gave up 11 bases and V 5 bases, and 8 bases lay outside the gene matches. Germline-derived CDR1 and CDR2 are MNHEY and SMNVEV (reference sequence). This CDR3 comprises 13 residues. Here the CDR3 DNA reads TGTGCCAGCAGTCCGCCGGGACTAGCGGCTGAGTACTTC. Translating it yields CASSPPGLAAEYF.

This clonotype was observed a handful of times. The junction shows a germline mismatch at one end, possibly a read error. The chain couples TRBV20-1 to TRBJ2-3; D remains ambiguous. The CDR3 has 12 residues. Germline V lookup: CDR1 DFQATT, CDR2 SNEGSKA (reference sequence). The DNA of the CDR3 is TGCAGCGCTAGAACGAGCACAGATACGCAGTATTTT. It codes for CSARTSTDTQYF.

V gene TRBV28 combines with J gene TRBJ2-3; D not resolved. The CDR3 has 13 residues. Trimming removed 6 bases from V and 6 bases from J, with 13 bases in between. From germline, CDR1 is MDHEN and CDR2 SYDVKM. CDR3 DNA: TGTGCCAGCAGAACCTATCGGTCGGATACGCAGTATTTT. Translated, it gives CASRTYRSDTQYF.

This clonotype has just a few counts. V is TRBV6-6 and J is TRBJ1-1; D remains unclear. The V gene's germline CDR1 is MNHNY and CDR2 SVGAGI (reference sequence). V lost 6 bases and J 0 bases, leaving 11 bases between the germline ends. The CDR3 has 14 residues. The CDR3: CASSLRVLNTEAFF. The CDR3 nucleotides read TGTGCCAGCAGCCTCCGGGTCCTGAACACTGAAGCTTTCTTT.

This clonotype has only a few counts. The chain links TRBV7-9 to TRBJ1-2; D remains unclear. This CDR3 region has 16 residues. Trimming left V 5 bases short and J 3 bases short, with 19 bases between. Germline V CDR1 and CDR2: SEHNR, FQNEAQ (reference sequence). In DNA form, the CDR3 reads TGTGCCAGCAGCCCCTGGACGTCCTCTCCTGACTATGGCTACACCTTC. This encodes CASSPWTSSPDYGYTF.

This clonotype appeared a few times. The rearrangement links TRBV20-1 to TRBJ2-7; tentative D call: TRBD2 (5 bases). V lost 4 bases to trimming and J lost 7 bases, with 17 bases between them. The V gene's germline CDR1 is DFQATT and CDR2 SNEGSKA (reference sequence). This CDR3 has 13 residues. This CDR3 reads CSAKGDKGLEQYF. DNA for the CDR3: TGCAGTGCTAAGGGAGACAAGGGTCTGGAGCAGTACTTC.

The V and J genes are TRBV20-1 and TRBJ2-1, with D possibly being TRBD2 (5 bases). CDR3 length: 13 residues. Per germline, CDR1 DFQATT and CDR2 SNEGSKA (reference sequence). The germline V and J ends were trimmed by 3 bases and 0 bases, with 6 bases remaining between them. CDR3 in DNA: TGCAGTGCTAGCCGGGACTCCTACAATGAGCAGTTCTTC. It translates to CSASRDSYNEQFF.

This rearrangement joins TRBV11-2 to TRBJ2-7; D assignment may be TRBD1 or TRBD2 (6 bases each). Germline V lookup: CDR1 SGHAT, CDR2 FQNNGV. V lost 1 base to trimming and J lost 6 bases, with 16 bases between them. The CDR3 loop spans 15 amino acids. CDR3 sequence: CASSLVGGASSEQYF. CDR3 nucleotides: TGTGCCAGCAGCTTAGTGGGGGGCGCTTCGTCCGAGCAGTACTTC.

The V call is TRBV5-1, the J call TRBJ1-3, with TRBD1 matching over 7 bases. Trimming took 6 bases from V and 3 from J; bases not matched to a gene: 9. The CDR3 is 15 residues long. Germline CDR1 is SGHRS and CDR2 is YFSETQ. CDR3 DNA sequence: TGCGCCAGCAAAGGAACAGGGGACGTTGGAAACACCATATATTTT. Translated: CASKGTGDVGNTIYF.

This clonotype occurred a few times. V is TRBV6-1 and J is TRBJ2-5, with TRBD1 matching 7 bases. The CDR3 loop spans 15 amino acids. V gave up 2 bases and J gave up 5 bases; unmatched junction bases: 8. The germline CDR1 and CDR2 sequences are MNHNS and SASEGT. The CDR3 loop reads CASSERGPKRETQYF. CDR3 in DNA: TGTGCCAGCAGTGAAAGGGGGCCGAAAAGGGAGACCCAGTACTTC.

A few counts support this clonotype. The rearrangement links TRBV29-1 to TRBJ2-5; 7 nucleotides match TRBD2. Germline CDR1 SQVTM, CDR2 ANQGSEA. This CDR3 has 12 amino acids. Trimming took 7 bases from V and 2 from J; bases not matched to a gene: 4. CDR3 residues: CSGGEGQETQYF. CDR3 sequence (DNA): TGCAGCGGAGGGGAGGGGCAAGAGACCCAGTACTTC.

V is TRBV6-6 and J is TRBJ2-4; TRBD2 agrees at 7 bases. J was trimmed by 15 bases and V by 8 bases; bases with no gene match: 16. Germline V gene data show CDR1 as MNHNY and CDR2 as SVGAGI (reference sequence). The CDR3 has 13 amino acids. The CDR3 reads CASSMGLLPPPYF. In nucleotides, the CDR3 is TGTGCCAGCTCGATGGGACTACTGCCCCCTCCGTACTTC.

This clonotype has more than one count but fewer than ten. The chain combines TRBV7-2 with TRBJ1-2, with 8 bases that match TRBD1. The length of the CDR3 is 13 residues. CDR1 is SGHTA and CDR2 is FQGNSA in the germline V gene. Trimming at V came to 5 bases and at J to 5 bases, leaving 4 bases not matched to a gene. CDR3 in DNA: TGTGCCAGCAGCCCAGGGGGCTCGTATGGCTACACCTTC. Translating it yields CASSPGGSYGYTF.

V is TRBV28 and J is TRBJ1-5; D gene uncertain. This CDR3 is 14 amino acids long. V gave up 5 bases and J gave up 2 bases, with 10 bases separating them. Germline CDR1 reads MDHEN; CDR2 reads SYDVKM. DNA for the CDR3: TGTGCCAGCAGTGTGGGCGCCGGCAATCAGCCCCAGCATTTT. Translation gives CASSVGAGNQPQHF.

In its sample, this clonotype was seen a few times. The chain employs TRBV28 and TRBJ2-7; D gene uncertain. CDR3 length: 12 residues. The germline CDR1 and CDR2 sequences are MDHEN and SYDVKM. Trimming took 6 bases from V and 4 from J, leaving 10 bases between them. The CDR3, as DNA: TGTGCCAGCAGACACAGCGAGTACGAGCAGTACTTC. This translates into CASRHSEYEQYF.